These 13 T cell receptor beta chains were all obtained from the same sample, sequenced in a study of T cell repertoires in cytomegalovirus infection. MiXCR was run by TCRdb on the reads, yielding one entry per CDR3 protein. The repertoire holds 450,000 to 600,000 distinct CDR3 sequences, with approximately 42% as singletons. No antigen is known for these receptors. The material was cultured PBMCs, obtained from culture after CMV antigen stimulation. The receptors derive from a human donor in good health (CMV status not recorded). Some clones in this sample may be carry-over from other donors' samples.

This clonotype has a handful of counts. V is TRBV7-9 and J is TRBJ2-1, with D perhaps matching TRBD1 (5 bases). Germline loops: CDR1 SEHNR, CDR2 FQNEAQ (reference sequence). The CDR3 covers 13 residues. Between the trimmed V and J ends, which lost 10 bases and 2 bases, there was a span of 12 bases. CDR3 nucleotide sequence: TGTGCCACCAGGGTTCTTCCCTACAATGAGCAGTTCTTC. Amino acids: CATRVLPYNEQFF.

In its sample, this clonotype was seen a few times. Here the CDR3 DNA reads TGTGCCAGTAGTCCCTTTGGCGGGGCCGCAGATACGCAGTATTTT. Its translation is CASSPFGGAADTQYF. The gene calls are TRBV19 and TRBJ2-3; TRBD2 is a possible D gene (6 bases). This CDR3 region has 15 residues. In germline, CDR1 is LNHDA, CDR2 SQIVND (reference sequence). With 5 bases removed from V and 4 bases from J, the gap between germline ends came to 16 bases.

The rearrangement joins TRBV5-4 to TRBJ2-7; D is possibly TRBD1 (5 bases). Per the germline V gene, CDR1 is SGHNT and CDR2 is YYREEE (reference sequence). The CDR3 is made up of 16 amino acids. The V and J ends lost 0 bases and 2 bases respectively, with 15 bases between them. The CDR3 here is CASSLVFGHYTYEQYF. The CDR3 DNA reads TGTGCCAGCAGCTTGGTTTTTGGACACTACACCTACGAGCAGTACTTC.

This clonotype has only a few counts. The chain has TRBV12-3 or TRBV12-4 and TRBJ2-2, with TRBD2 identical over 9 bases. This CDR3 comprises 18 residues. V shed 7 bases, J shed 3 bases, and the junction held 15 bases outside the gene matches. The CDR3 region has the DNA TGTGCCAGCAACCCGAGCCGAGTGACTAGCGGCTACACCGGGGAGCTGTTTTTT. Translated, it gives CASNPSRVTSGYTGELFF.

A few counts support this clonotype. This rearrangement joins TRBV28 to TRBJ2-7; D is uncertain. There are 12 residues in the CDR3. The germline CDR1 and CDR2 sequences are MDHEN and SYDVKM. The V end was cut by 6 bases, the J end by 4 bases, with 10 bases between. The CDR3 DNA is TGTGCCAGCAGGCAGCCTCCATACGAGCAGTACTTC. Its translation: CASRQPPYEQYF.

The count of this clonotype is one. The chain recombines TRBV28 with TRBJ2-7; D could derive from TRBD1 or TRBD2 (5 bases each). The CDR3 has 15 amino acids. Germline CDR1 MDHEN, CDR2 SYDVKM. V was shortened by 6 bases and J by 3 bases, with 18 bases between the two germline ends. The CDR3 bases are TGTGCCAGCAGCTCCCCGAGTTGGGGGATCTACGAGCAGTACTTC. Its translation is CASSSPSWGIYEQYF.

This chain connects TRBV6-1 to TRBJ2-5; D may be TRBD2 (5 bases). Germline CDR1 MNHNS, CDR2 SASEGT. The CDR3 spans 15 residues. The V gene lost 7 bases and the J gene lost 4 bases, with 19 bases spanning the gap. CDR3 protein: CASTKGDPSRETQYF. The CDR3 bases are TGTGCCAGCACCAAGGGAGACCCGAGCCGAGAGACCCAGTACTTC.

This chain joins TRBV19 and TRBJ2-1, with D tentatively TRBD1 or TRBD2 (5 bases each). V lost 1 base, J lost 6 bases, and 13 bases lay in between. Germline V gene data show CDR1 as LNHDA and CDR2 as SQIVND (reference sequence). The CDR3 contains 15 residues. The CDR3 loop is CASSIGTGTLNEQFF. DNA for the CDR3: TGTGCCAGTAGTATAGGGACCGGGACGCTCAATGAGCAGTTCTTC.

This sequence joins TRBV9 and TRBJ2-3; possible D gene TRBD2, 5 bases. V gave up 0 bases and J gave up 6 bases, with 8 bases separating them. Germline values: CDR1 SGDLS, CDR2 YYNGEE. The CDR3 is 13 amino acids. CDR3 DNA: TGTGCCAGCAGCGTAGATCGGAGGGATACGCAGTATTTT. This sequence encodes CASSVDRRDTQYF.

This rearrangement joins TRBV7-6 to TRBJ2-5; tentatively, D is TRBD2 (6 bases). V was trimmed by 4 bases and J by 3 bases, leaving 18 bases between them. The CDR3 is 16 residues long. CDR1 and CDR2 from the germline V gene are SGHVS and FNYEAQ. CDR3 sequence (DNA): TGTGCCAGCAGCTCCCTCCCCGGGACTCCCGAAGAGACCCAGTACTTC. It specifies CASSSLPGTPEETQYF.

The J gene is TRBJ2-3, the V gene TRBV20-1; 14 bases match TRBD2. This CDR3 comprises 16 residues. The germline V gene has CDR1 DFQATT and CDR2 SNEGSKA (reference sequence). The junction had 7 bases not matched to a gene; V was cut back by 6 bases and J by 2 bases. CDR3 sequence reads: CSAGLAGGRTTDTQYF. The DNA of the CDR3 is TGCAGTGCCGGACTAGCGGGGGGAAGAACCACAGATACGCAGTATTTT.

CDR3 sequence: CASSLTGFEQFF. The CDR3 DNA reads as TGTGCCAGCAGCTTGACAGGGTTTGAGCAGTTCTTC. The rearrangement links TRBV7-9 to TRBJ2-1; 7 bases fit TRBD1. Germline V CDR1 and CDR2: SEHNR, FQNEAQ (reference sequence). The CDR3 has 12 residues. Trimming took 3 bases from V and 9 from J; bases not matched to a gene: 2.

As concerns this clonotype: One end of the junction varies from germline; a read error may be responsible. J is TRBJ1-5 and V is TRBV15; no definite D call. Germline CDR1 is LNHNV and CDR2 is YYDKDF (reference sequence). This CDR3 has 15 residues. The CDR3 sequence: CATSRDRGPNQPQHF. The CDR3 DNA follows: TGTGCTACCAGCAGAGATCGAGGACCCAATCAGCCCCAGCATTTT.